A selection of T cell receptor beta chains follows, all from one sample in a study of T cells in Graves' hyperthyroidism and ophthalmopathy. TCRdb re-derived calls from the multiplex PCR reads in MiXCR, one entry per CDR3 protein. The top ten hold around 20% of the sample, which has around 350,000 distinct CDR3 sequences, over 12% seen once. The specimen sequenced was blood. These receptors came from a woman aged 55-70 years with Graves' ophthalmopathy. The conserved cysteine and the conserved F or W are not part of the CDR3 here.

j_call: TRBJ2-2
v_call: TRBV11-3
cdr3_aa: ASSQSAGGRTGELF

j_call: TRBJ2-5
v_call: TRBV7-8
cdr3_aa: ASSYPQETQY

j_call: TRBJ2-7
v_call: TRBV7-3
cdr3_aa: ASRPRPRSYEQY

j_call: TRBJ1-1
v_call: TRBV6-5
cdr3_aa: ASSYREGTEAF

j_call: TRBJ2-3
v_call: TRBV30
cdr3_aa: AWMGVDTQY

j_call: TRBJ2-3
v_call: TRBV7-3
cdr3_aa: ASSPGRGMDTQY

j_call: TRBJ2-1
v_call: TRBV27
cdr3_aa: ASSFRSSPVMADEQF

j_call: TRBJ2-1
v_call: TRBV7-9
cdr3_aa: ASSLAGSSIREQF

j_call: TRBJ2-3
v_call: TRBV3-1
cdr3_aa: ASSRSRSDTQY

j_call: TRBJ2-4
v_call: TRBV29-1
cdr3_aa: SVGGSGRLAKNIQY

j_call: TRBJ2-3
v_call: TRBV5-5
cdr3_aa: ASSDVGQTSTDTQY

j_call: TRBJ2-3
v_call: TRBV20-1
cdr3_aa: SAIAGFTDTQY

j_call: TRBJ1-5
v_call: TRBV6-6
cdr3_aa: ASSYIRGGNQPQH

j_call: TRBJ1-4
v_call: TRBV2
cdr3_aa: ASSAGGVYEKLF

j_call: TRBJ2-3
v_call: TRBV5-1
cdr3_aa: ASSFARGTSTSTDTQY

j_call: TRBJ2-1
v_call: TRBV19
cdr3_aa: ASSPRASGNGNEQF

j_call: TRBJ2-3
v_call: TRBV7-9
cdr3_aa: ASSLARMLDTQY

j_call: TRBJ2-1
v_call: TRBV19
cdr3_aa: ASSILAGGSNEQF

j_call: TRBJ2-1
v_call: TRBV7-9
cdr3_aa: ASSSGGRGHEQF

j_call: TRBJ2-7
v_call: TRBV28
cdr3_aa: ASSLWTSATYEQY

j_call: TRBJ1-5
v_call: TRBV6-1
cdr3_aa: ASSPVVGSHQPQH

j_call: TRBJ2-7
v_call: TRBV5-1
cdr3_aa: ASAPRGGSSYEQY